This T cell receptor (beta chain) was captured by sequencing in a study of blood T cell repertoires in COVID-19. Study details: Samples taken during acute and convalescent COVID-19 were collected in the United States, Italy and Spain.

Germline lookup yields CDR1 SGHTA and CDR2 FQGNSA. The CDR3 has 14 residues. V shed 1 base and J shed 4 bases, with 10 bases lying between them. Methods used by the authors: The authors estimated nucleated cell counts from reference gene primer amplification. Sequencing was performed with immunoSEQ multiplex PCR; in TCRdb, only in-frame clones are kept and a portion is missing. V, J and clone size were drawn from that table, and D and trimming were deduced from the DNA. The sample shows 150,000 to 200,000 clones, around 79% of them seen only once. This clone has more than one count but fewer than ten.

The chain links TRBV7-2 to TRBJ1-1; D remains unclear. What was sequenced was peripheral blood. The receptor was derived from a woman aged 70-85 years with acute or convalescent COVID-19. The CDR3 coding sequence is TGTGCCAGCAGCTTAGTCGGGGAGGGCACTGAAGCTTTCTTT. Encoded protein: CASSLVGEGTEAFF. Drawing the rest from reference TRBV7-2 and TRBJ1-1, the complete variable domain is GAGVSQSPSNKVTEKGKDVELRCDPISGHTALYWYRQSLGQGLEFLIYFQGNSAPDKSGLPSDRFSAERTGGSVSTLTIQRTQQEDSAVYLCASSLVGEGTEAFFGQGTRLTVV.